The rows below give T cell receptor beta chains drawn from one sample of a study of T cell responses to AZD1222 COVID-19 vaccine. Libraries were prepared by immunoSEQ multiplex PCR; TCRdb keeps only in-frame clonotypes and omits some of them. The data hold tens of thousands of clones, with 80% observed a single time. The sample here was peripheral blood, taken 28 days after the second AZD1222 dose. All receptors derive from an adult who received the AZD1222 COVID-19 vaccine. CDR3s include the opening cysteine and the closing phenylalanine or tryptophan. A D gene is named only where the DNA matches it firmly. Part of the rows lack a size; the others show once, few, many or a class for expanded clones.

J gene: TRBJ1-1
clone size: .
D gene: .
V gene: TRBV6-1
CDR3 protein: CASSEVGRVFF
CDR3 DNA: TGTGCCAGCAGTGAAGTGGGGAGAGTTTTCTTT

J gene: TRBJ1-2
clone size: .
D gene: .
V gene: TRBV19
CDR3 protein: CASSIFQSANYGYTF
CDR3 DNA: TGTGCCAGTAGTATATTCCAATCGGCTAACTATGGCTACACCTTC

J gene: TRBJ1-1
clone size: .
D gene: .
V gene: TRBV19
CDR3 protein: CASRKAGVPTEAFF
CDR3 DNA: TGTGCCAGCCGTAAGGCAGGGGTTCCCACTGAAGCTTTCTTT

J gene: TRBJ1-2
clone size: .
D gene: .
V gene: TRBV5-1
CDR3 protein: CASSLAGGGSANYGYTF
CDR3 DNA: TGCGCCAGCAGCTTGGCCGGGGGAGGGTCTGCTAACTATGGCTACACCTTC

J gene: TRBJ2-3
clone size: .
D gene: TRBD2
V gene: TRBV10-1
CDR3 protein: CASIKKRGGVDTQYF
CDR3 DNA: TGCGCCAGCATCAAAAAGCGGGGGGGCGTGGATACGCAGTATTTT

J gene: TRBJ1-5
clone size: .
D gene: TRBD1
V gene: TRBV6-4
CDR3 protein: CASSPIGTVDSNQPQHF
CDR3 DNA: TGTGCCAGCAGTCCAATCGGGACAGTAGATAGCAATCAGCCCCAGCATTTT

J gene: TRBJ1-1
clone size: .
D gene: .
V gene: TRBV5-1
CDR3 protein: CATGTSENTEAFF
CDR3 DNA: TGCGCCACCGGGACGAGCGAGAACACTGAAGCTTTCTTT

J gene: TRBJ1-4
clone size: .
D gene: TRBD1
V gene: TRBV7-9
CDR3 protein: CASSRQGEEKLFF
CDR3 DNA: TGTGCCAGCAGCCGACAGGGAGAAGAAAAACTGTTTTTT

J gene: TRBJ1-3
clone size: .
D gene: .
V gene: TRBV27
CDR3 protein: CASSLSATVPGNTIYF
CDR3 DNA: TGTGCCAGCAGTTTATCGGCAACCGTACCTGGAAACACCATATATTTT

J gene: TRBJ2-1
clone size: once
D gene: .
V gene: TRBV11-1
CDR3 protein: CASSFVQGSYNEQFF
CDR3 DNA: TGTGCCAGCAGCTTCGTACAGGGCTCCTACAATGAGCAGTTCTTC

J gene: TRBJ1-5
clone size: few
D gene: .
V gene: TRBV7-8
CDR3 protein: CASSFTRGMTQPQHF
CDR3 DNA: TGTGCCAGCAGCTTTACCAGGGGAATGACTCAGCCCCAGCATTTT

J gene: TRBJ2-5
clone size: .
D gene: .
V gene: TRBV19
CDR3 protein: CASVGLWGGSQYF
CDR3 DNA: TGTGCCAGCGTGGGACTTTGGGGTGGTTCCCAGTACTTC

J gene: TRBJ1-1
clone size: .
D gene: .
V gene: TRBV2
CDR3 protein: CASNRQREAFF
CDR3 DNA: TGTGCCAGCAACAGACAGCGGGAAGCTTTCTTT

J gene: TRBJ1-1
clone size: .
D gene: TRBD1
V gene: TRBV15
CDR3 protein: CATSRGQGAAEAFF
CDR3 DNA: TGTGCCACCAGCAGAGGACAGGGGGCCGCTGAAGCTTTCTTT

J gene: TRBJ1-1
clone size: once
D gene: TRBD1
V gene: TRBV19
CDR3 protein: CASRDSGTRGRNTEAFF
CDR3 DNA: TGTGCCAGTAGAGACTCCGGGACCAGGGGGAGGAACACTGAAGCTTTCTTT